This T cell receptor (beta chain) was documented in a study of shared clonotypes between healthy human individuals. Study at large: Per-donor plates numbered three CD4 naive, three CD4 memory, two CD8 naive and one CD8 memory. Points from the study as a whole: The study drew on few donors, limiting represented genetic and exposure-history diversity. In the sorted subsets, rarefaction showed sequencing was incomplete despite large depth.

Some clones are missing from TCRdb's copy, which holds only in-frame ones; the method was immunoSEQ multiplex PCR. The table has some 580,000 clones, roughly 98% seen once. Germline lookup yields CDR1 SEHNR and CDR2 FQNEAQ (reference sequence). V trimming: 4 bases; J trimming: 2 bases; junction bases outside the gene matches: 7. The CDR3 is made up of 15 amino acids. Regarding this clone: What it binds is not known.

Naive CD8 populations comprised CD45RO-negative cells positively selected for CCR7, excluding terminally differentiated effector memory CD45RA+ cells. Nashville, Tennessee was home to all donors, who were Caucasian adults. The rearrangement uses TRBV7-9 and TRBJ2-7, with 8 bases that match TRBD2. Specimen: naive CD8+ T cells sorted from blood. The source is a man aged 30 to 45 in good health. CDR3 residues: CASSSLLAGTYEQYF. In DNA, the CDR3 is TGTGCCAGCAGCTCCCTCTTAGCGGGAACCTACGAGCAGTACTTC.